This T cell receptor (beta chain) was sequenced during a study of blood T cell repertoires in COVID-19. On the study more broadly: Nucleic acid was either cDNA or gDNA, and it came from T cells, B-cell-depleted T cells, or PBMCs.

Under the authors' procedure: Estimation of nucleated cell counts was performed using reference gene primer amplification. Using immunoSEQ multiplex PCR, the repertoire was profiled, and TCRdb retains in-frame clones only, with some absent. V and J calls and clone size are copied from that table; D and trimming were computed from the DNA. The data show over 130,000 clones, roughly 76% seen once. This clone has only one observation. CDR3 size: 15 residues. Trimming shortened V by 2 bases and J by 8 bases, and 16 bases separated the two germline ends. Germline CDR1 LNHNV, CDR2 YYDKDF (reference sequence).

The chain recombines TRBV15 with TRBJ2-1; D might be TRBD1 (6 bases). Material: peripheral blood. The sequence came from a woman aged 50 to 65 with active or convalescent COVID-19. The CDR3 spells CATSRKRTEGDEQFF. CDR3 sequence (DNA): TGTGCCACCAGCAGAAAAAGGACAGAGGGCGATGAGCAGTTCTTC.